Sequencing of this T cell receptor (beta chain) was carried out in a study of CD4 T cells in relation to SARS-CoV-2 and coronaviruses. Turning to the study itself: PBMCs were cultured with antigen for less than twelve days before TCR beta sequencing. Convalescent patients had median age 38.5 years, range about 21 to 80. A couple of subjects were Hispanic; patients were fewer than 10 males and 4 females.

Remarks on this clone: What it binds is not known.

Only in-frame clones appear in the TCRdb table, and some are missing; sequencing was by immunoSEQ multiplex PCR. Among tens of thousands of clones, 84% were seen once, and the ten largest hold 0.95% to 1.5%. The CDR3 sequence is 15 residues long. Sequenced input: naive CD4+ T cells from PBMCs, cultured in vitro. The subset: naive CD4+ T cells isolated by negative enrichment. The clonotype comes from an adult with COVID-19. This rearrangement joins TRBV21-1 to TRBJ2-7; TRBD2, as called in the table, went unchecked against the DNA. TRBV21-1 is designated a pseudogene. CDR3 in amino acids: CASSKVLRSSYEQYF. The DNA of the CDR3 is TGTGCCAGCAGCAAAGTACTGAGGAGCTCCTACGAGCAGTACTTC.